The sequence of this TCR beta chain was determined in a study of blood T cell repertoires in COVID-19. Across the whole study: Collection of acute and convalescent COVID-19 samples took place in the United States, Italy and Spain.

V lost 5 bases to trimming and J lost 4 bases, with 15 bases between them. This CDR3 contains 15 residues. Germline V gene lookup returns CDR1 LNHDA and CDR2 SQIVND (reference sequence). Here immunoSEQ multiplex PCR was the method, and the copy in TCRdb shows in-frame clones only, minus some. In the table there are about 100,000 clones, about 86% of which are singletons. V is TRBV19 and J is TRBJ2-1, with a tentative D call TRBD1 (5 bases). The sequence was collected from a woman between 50 and 59 years old who had recovered from COVID-19. Sequencing was carried out using PBMCs or T cells enriched from blood (not recorded which). The chain's CDR3 is CASSFLRSGYNEQFF. DNA of the CDR3: TGTGCCAGTAGTTTCCTCCGATCAGGGTACAATGAGCAGTTCTTC. The full variable domain, completed using reference TRBV19 and TRBJ2-1, is DGGITQSPKYLFRKEGQNVTLSCEQNLNHDAMYWYRQDPGQGLRLIYYSQIVNDFQKGDIAEGYSVSREKKESFPLTVTSAQKNPTAFYLCASSFLRSGYNEQFFGPGTRLTVL.